This T cell receptor (beta chain) was profiled in a study of T cells in Graves' hyperthyroidism and ophthalmopathy. This clonotype appeared many times. Germline CDR1 and CDR2: SEHNR and FQNEAQ (reference sequence). J lost 1 base, V lost 4 bases, and 5 bases had no gene match. The CDR3 extends over 17 amino acids. It was RNA transcripts that yielded the amplified TCR beta CDR3 regions. The HTBI primer set was used in a first-round RT-PCR of the TCR CDR3. TCRdb re-called the multiplex PCR reads through MiXCR, storing one row per CDR3 protein. The sample carries approximately 380,000 distinct CDR3 sequences, 18% recorded once.

The receptor was derived from a man aged 18 to 30 with Graves' ophthalmopathy. This chain links TRBV7-9 with TRBJ2-7, with TRBD2 matching 15 bases. The sample consisted of blood. CDR3: CASSSTGTSGGSYEQYF. The CDR3 coding sequence is TGTGCCAGCAGCTCGACCGGGACTAGCGGGGGGTCCTACGAGCAGTACTTC.